Below are 4 T cell receptor beta chains sequenced from a single sample in a study of T cells after yellow fever vaccination. TCRdb called the 5' RACE reads again in MiXCR, with one record for every CDR3 protein. Among under 550,000 distinct CDR3 sequences, roughly a fifth were seen once, and the ten largest hold roughly a sixth. Sample: PBMCs, taken about 20 days after the first yellow fever vaccination. The source is a man between 18 and 35 years old who received the YFV17D yellow fever vaccine.

V and J are TRBV6-5 and TRBJ2-7; the match to TRBD1 covers 12 bases. With 4 bases clipped from V and 4 bases from J, the junction kept 5 bases outside the gene matches. The length of the CDR3 is 15 residues. The germline V gene has CDR1 MNHEY and CDR2 SVGAGI. CDR3 loop: CASSWGDRGLYEQYF. The CDR3 bases are TGTGCCAGCAGTTGGGGGGACAGGGGGCTTTACGAGCAGTACTTC.

The genes are TRBV5-1 and TRBJ1-2, with TRBD1 as a possible D gene (6 bases). This CDR3 contains 15 residues. Per the germline V gene, CDR1 is SGHRS and CDR2 is YFSETQ. Trimming pared 4 bases from V and 8 bases from J, leaving 21 bases between. The CDR3 DNA sequence: TGCGCCAGCAGCCTGGACAGCGGAGGGTATAGGGGCTACACCTTC. As protein: CASSLDSGGYRGYTF. Full variable domain (missing parts from reference TRBV5-1 and TRBJ1-2): KAGVTQTPRYLIKTRGQQVTLSCSPISGHRSVSWYQQTPGQGLQFLFEYFSETQRNKGNFPGRFSGRQFSNSRSEMNVSTLELGDSALYLCASSLDSGGYRGYTFGSGTRLTVV.

The J gene is TRBJ2-3, the V gene TRBV7-9; D is unresolved. Germline CDR1 is SEHNR and CDR2 is FQNEAQ (reference sequence). Trimming removed 2 bases at V and 6 bases at J, with 9 bases between. CDR3 length: 13 residues. The CDR3 DNA is TGTGCCAGCAGCTTAATCGGCCCGGATACGCAGTATTTT. The encoded protein is CASSLIGPDTQYF. Based on the CDR3 plus reference TRBV7-9 and TRBJ2-3, the full variable domain is DTGVSQNPRHKITKRGQNVTFRCDPISEHNRLYWYRQTLGQGPEFLTYFQNEAQLEKSRLLSDRFSAERPKGSFSTLEIQRTEQGDSAMYLCASSLIGPDTQYFGPGTRLTVL.

This clonotype was counted a few times. J is TRBJ1-2 and V is TRBV20-1; 8 bases match TRBD1. Germline trimming cut 6 bases from V and 4 bases from J; bases unmatched to any gene: 13. The CDR3 length is 15 residues. Germline V gives CDR1 DFQATT, CDR2 SNEGSKA (reference sequence). The CDR3 DNA reads TGCAGTGCCCGACAGACAGGGGCTCCTGGCTATGGCTACACCTTC. Protein product: CSARQTGAPGYGYTF.